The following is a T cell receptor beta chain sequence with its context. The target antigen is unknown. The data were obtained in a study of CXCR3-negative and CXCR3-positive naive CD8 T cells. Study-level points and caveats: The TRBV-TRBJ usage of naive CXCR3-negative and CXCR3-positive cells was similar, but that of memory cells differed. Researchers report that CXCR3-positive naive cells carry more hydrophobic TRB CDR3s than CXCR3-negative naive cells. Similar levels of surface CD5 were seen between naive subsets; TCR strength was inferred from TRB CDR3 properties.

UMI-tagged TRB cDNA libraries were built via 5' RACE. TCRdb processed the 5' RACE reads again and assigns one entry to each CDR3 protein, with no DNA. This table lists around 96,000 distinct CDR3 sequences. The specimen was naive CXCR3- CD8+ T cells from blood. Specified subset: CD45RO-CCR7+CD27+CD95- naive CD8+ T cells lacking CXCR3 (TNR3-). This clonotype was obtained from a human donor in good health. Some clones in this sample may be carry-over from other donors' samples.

This CDR3 reads CASSSHYEQYF. The J gene is TRBJ2-7, the V gene TRBV27. The CDR3 has 11 amino acids. Germline V CDR1 and CDR2: MNHEY, SMNVEV (reference sequence).